This TCR beta chain was captured by sequencing in a study of blood T cells in healthy people across ages (dated by TCRdb to the mid-2010s). General notes on the study: In model experiments, template switching captured roughly one uniquely barcoded TCR beta cDNA molecule for every two T cells. To track age-related changes in TCR beta repertoire diversity, the study relied on deep sequencing normalized with unique cDNA molecular identifiers. Four age groups were formed from the donors: young (average approximately 17 years), middle-aged (approximately 42), aged (62) and long-lived (around 82). To avoid experimental bias, donors of different ages were spread randomly across the sequencing lanes. For two donors (one aged 18 to 29 and one aged 80 or older), the study analyzed two additional independent replicas of 1 million unique cDNA reads from the same blood draw. Overall study outcomes, separate from this receptor: Estimates of total diversity from one million sequenced T cells were regarded as lower bounds and underestimates. As age increased, observed TCR beta diversity per million T cells dropped in a roughly linear way, and a significant reduction was already evident by age about 36. A strong correlation was found between observed TCR beta diversity and the percentage of naive T cells measured by flow cytometry. The CMV infection status of donors was not known, potentially confounding age-related changes in expanded clonotypes. Compared with the aged group, the long-lived group had more naive CD4+ T cells, fewer expanded clones and increased TCR diversity, suggesting age selection. Since profiling was done on bulk unsorted PBMCs, naive and antigen-experienced compartments could not be conclusively compared.

About this clonotype itself: Its antigen remains undetermined. The input lacks base qualities; no much larger clone sits a single base away.

The donors were 40 or so Caucasian individuals from Russia, aged roughly 6 to 100 years, who were systemically healthy. Each donor gave roughly 9 milliliters of peripheral blood, drawn into EDTA-treated Vacutainer tubes. Ficoll-Paque density-gradient centrifugation was used to isolate PBMCs, with at least 7 million per sample. Trizol reagent was used to extract total RNA from the PBMCs, yielding at least 6 micrograms per sample. The percentages of naive CD45RAhigh/CD27high T cells were determined by flow cytometry on a PBMC aliquot from every donor. From a lookup of the germline V gene (reference sequence), CDR1 and CDR2 are DFQATT and SNEGSKA. Trimming removed 1 base from V and 3 bases from J, leaving 25 bases between the germline ends. The CDR3 measures 18 amino acids from cysteine to phenylalanine. The retained sequence is limited to the CDR3, 54 bases, with the frame set at the first base. Receptors were amplified or captured by 5' RACE. The sequencer listed for this sample is Illumina HiSeq 2500. A second about 7 to 11 cycle PCR used a sample-barcoded 5' primer and a J-beta primer mix. A unique molecular identifier was introduced onto each TCR beta cDNA molecule by a template-switch 5' adaptor carrying 12 random nucleotides. Each sample yielded at least 2.5 million CDR3-containing paired-end reads. First-strand cDNA synthesis was performed from all RNA using the Mint cDNA synthesis kit, with priming by a TRBC-specific oligonucleotide. After uracil-DNA glycosylase treatment, a first 18-cycle PCR used universal primers M1SS and BC2_uni_R on all cDNA. The authors' pipeline ran thus. Normalization of each sample was performed by random selection of 1 million high-quality reads, each carrying a distinct molecular identifier. Instead of being binned into consensus sequences, reads with shared molecular identifiers were discarded. MiTCR, with a Q25 quality threshold and the strictest error-elimination algorithm, was used for CDR3 identification, clonotype clustering and error correction. A nonparametric unseen species model with Euler transformation was used to estimate a lower bound on total TCR beta diversity. TCRdb reanalyzed the raw reads on its own, using fastp at Q25 for trimming and MiXCR for clone calling, and kept in-frame beta chains. Each CDR3 protein appears once, grouped with its most common genes and DNA. None of the V and J calls come from the authors' own analysis; TCRdb made them. In all, the sample holds 600,000 or so distinct CDR3 sequences, and about 21% of those were seen once. The ten largest clones capture approximately 3.6% of the sample.

The receptor's source is a man aged 70-80 years in good health. Material: blood. The sequence joins TRBV20-1 to TRBJ2-7; the D gene is perhaps TRBD1, on 5 matching bases. The nucleotides are TGCAGTGCTAGAGGAGGTCAGGGCGTGTCAGGGTCAAACTACGAGCAGTACTTC. Its amino acids are CSARGGQGVSGSNYEQYF.